A selection of T cell receptor beta chains follows, all from one sample in a study of blood T cell repertoires in COVID-19. This table comes from immunoSEQ multiplex PCR, and its TCRdb copy is limited to in-frame clones, with some not included. This table has more than 300,000 clones, about 92% appearing once. The sample comprised PBMCs or T cells enriched from blood (not recorded which). All receptors come from a woman in her 30s who had recovered from COVID-19. Both conserved end residues are part of each CDR3. Each record gives: D gene, clone size, J gene, V gene, CDR3 protein, CDR3 DNA. The D gene is left open where the match is weak. Clone sizes are given selectively: once, few, many, or a class where the clone is expanded.

TRBD2,NA,TRBJ2-1,TRBV6-1,CASSDLAGVLGPYNEQFF,TGTGCCAGCAGTGATTTAGCGGGAGTTTTGGGACCCTACAATGAGCAGTTCTTC
NA,NA,TRBJ1-4,TRBV3-1/TRBV3-2,CASSHSGGGLFF,TGTGCCAGCAGCCATTCGGGGGGGGGACTGTTTTTT
NA,once,TRBJ2-4,TRBV14,CASSLQYTPNIQYF,TGTGCCAGCAGCCTACAGTACACTCCAAACATTCAGTACTTC
TRBD1,NA,TRBJ2-2,TRBV6-5,CASSYSQGAAGELFF,TGTGCCAGCAGTTACTCTCAGGGGGCGGCCGGGGAGCTGTTTTTT
NA,NA,TRBJ1-2,TRBV28,CASTTVRGYTF,TGTGCCAGCACTACAGTCCGTGGCTACACCTTC
NA,NA,TRBJ2-3,TRBV29-1,CSVLLVERETDTQYF,TGCAGCGTTTTGCTTGTGGAAAGGGAGACAGATACGCAGTATTTT
TRBD1,NA,TRBJ1-4,TRBV19,CASRPGQGYEKLFF,TGTGCCAGCCGGCCGGGACAGGGGTATGAAAAACTGTTTTTT
NA,NA,TRBJ2-3,TRBV3-1/TRBV3-2,CASSQDPSDTQYF,TGTGCCAGCAGCCAAGATCCGTCGGATACGCAGTATTTT
NA,NA,TRBJ2-7,TRBV9,CASSVGSSYEQYF,TGTGCCAGCAGCGTGGGGAGCTCCTACGAGCAGTACTTC
NA,NA,TRBJ1-6,TRBV15,CATSRETGFFSYNSPLHF,TGTGCCACCAGCAGAGAGACAGGCTTTTTCTCCTATAATTCACCCCTCCACTTT
TRBD2,NA,TRBJ2-5,TRBV14,CASSQGPSGGRVQETQYF,TGTGCCAGCAGCCAAGGACCTAGCGGGGGGCGAGTCCAAGAGACCCAGTACTTC
NA,NA,TRBJ2-2,TRBV7-6,CASSLAEIITGELFF,TGTGCCAGCAGCTTGGCGGAAATAATCACCGGGGAGCTGTTTTTT
NA,once,TRBJ2-2,TRBV24-1,CAIPPGGPGELFF,TGTGCCATCCCACCGGGGGGCCCGGGGGAGCTGTTTTTT
TRBD1,once,TRBJ2-1,TRBV7-2,CASSTPRTGGGNEQFF,TGTGCCAGCAGCACACCCCGGACAGGGGGCGGCAATGAGCAGTTCTTC
TRBD1,NA,TRBJ1-4,TRBV28,CATATGGGEKLFF,TGTGCCACCGCCACAGGGGGCGGTGAAAAACTGTTTTTT
TRBD1,NA,TRBJ1-2,TRBV18,CASSPLGDRDYTF,TGTGCCAGCTCACCATTGGGGGACAGGGACTACACCTTC
NA,NA,TRBJ2-7,TRBV11-2,CASSLGRWGYEQYF,TGTGCCAGCAGCCTGGGGCGTTGGGGATACGAGCAGTACTTC
NA,NA,TRBJ2-7,TRBV28,CASSPWTAYEQYF,TGTGCCAGCAGTCCCTGGACAGCCTACGAGCAGTACTTC
NA,NA,TRBJ2-2,TRBV2,CASSLNTGELFF,TGTGCCAGCAGCCTAAACACCGGGGAGCTGTTTTTT
TRBD2,NA,TRBJ2-5,TRBV9,CASSPTRLAWGETQYF,TGTGCCAGCAGCCCGACCCGACTAGCGTGGGGAGAGACCCAGTACTTC
NA,NA,TRBJ1-3,TRBV3-1/TRBV3-2,CASSQDFGNTIYF,TGTGCCAGCAGCCAAGATTTCGGGAACACCATATATTTT
NA,NA,TRBJ1-6,TRBV7-8,CASSSPGNSPLHF,TGTGCCAGCAGCTCGCCAGGGAATTCACCCCTCCACTTT
NA,NA,TRBJ1-1,TRBV6-2/TRBV6-3,CASSQRVHTEAFF,TGTGCCAGCAGCCAGAGGGTTCACACTGAAGCTTTCTTT
TRBD1,NA,TRBJ1-5,TRBV7-2,CASSSQGYGQPQHF,TGTGCCAGCAGCTCACAGGGGTACGGTCAGCCCCAGCATTTT
NA,NA,TRBJ2-3,TRBV27,CASSLNSIATDTQYF,TGTGCCAGCAGTTTAAACTCGATTGCCACAGATACGCAGTATTTT
TRBD2,NA,TRBJ2-7,TRBV6-2/TRBV6-3,CASSYSKSGSYEQYF,TGTGCCAGCAGTTACTCTAAGAGCGGGAGCTACGAGCAGTACTTC
TRBD2,NA,TRBJ2-3,TRBV27,CASSTQREFTDTQYF,TGTGCCAGCAGTACACAGCGGGAGTTCACAGATACGCAGTATTTT
NA,NA,TRBJ1-4,TRBV4-3,CASSRGAGQFNEKLFF,TGCGCCAGCAGCCGCGGCGCAGGACAGTTTAATGAAAAACTGTTTTTT
TRBD2,once,TRBJ2-7,TRBV19,CASSIVPLAGAPYEQYF,TGTGCCAGTAGTATAGTGCCCCTAGCGGGGGCTCCCTACGAGCAGTACTTC
TRBD1,NA,TRBJ2-3,TRBV2,CASSPDRADTQYF,TGTGCCAGCAGTCCTGACAGGGCTGATACGCAGTATTTT
NA,NA,TRBJ1-1,TRBV6-2/TRBV6-3,CASSSRRVTEAFF,TGTGCCAGCAGTTCCCGGAGGGTCACTGAAGCTTTCTTT
TRBD1,NA,TRBJ1-2,TRBV3-1/TRBV3-2,CASSQRQGAVNYGYTF,TGTGCCAGCAGCCAGCGACAGGGGGCAGTTAACTATGGCTACACCTTC
TRBD1,NA,TRBJ1-1,TRBV3-1/TRBV3-2,CASSPTGEGNTEAFF,TGTGCCAGCAGCCCTACAGGGGAAGGGAACACTGAAGCTTTCTTT
NA,once,TRBJ1-5,TRBV27,CASRGLNSNQPQHF,TGTGCCAGCAGGGGGCTTAATAGCAATCAGCCCCAGCATTTT
NA,NA,TRBJ2-3,TRBV5-1,CASSLVGPSTDTQYF,TGCGCCAGCAGCTTGGTCGGTCCTAGCACAGATACGCAGTATTTT
TRBD1,NA,TRBJ2-2,TRBV5-4,CASSPLAGGTGELFF,TGTGCCAGCTCCCCCCTCGCAGGGGGCACCGGGGAGCTGTTTTTT
NA,NA,TRBJ1-2,TRBV10-3,CAISESGGSNGYTF,TGTGCCATCAGTGAGTCGGGGGGTTCAAATGGCTACACCTTC
TRBD1,NA,TRBJ1-1,TRBV7-8,CASSLGGQGANTEAFF,TGTGCCAGCAGCTTAGGGGGACAGGGGGCGAACACTGAAGCTTTCTTT
NA,NA,TRBJ1-2,TRBV4-1,CASSQGTFNYGYTF,TGCGCCAGCAGCCAAGGGACTTTTAACTATGGCTACACCTTC
NA,NA,TRBJ1-3,TRBV28,CASSPVGNTIYF,TGTGCCAGCAGCCCGGTGGGAAACACCATATATTTT
TRBD1,NA,TRBJ2-5,TRBV11-1,CASSPGQQETQYF,TGTGCCAGCAGCCCGGGACAGCAAGAGACCCAGTACTTC
NA,once,TRBJ1-2,TRBV6-5,CASRTPGGANYGYTF,TGTGCCAGCAGAACTCCCGGGGGGGCTAACTATGGCTACACCTTC
NA,NA,TRBJ1-5,TRBV6-2/TRBV6-3,CASSYSNLPTNQPQHF,TGTGCCAGCAGTTACTCGAACCTTCCGACAAATCAGCCCCAGCATTTT
TRBD1,NA,TRBJ1-1,TRBV9,CASSPRGQNTEAFF,TGTGCCAGCAGCCCGAGGGGGCAGAACACTGAAGCTTTCTTT
NA,NA,TRBJ2-2,TRBV7-2,CASSLVRESRELFF,TGTGCCAGCAGCTTAGTGAGAGAGAGCCGGGAGCTGTTTTTT
NA,NA,TRBJ1-1,TRBV11-3,CASSRGMNTEAFF,TGTGCCAGCAGCAGGGGGATGAACACTGAAGCTTTCTTT
NA,NA,TRBJ1-2,TRBV19,CASSPRTDFGGYTF,TGTGCCAGTAGTCCTCGGACGGACTTCGGTGGCTACACCTTC
NA,few,TRBJ2-1,TRBV9,CASSVDSLYNEQFF,TGTGCCAGCAGCGTGGACAGCCTCTACAATGAGCAGTTCTTC
NA,NA,TRBJ1-1,TRBV18,CASSRTAANTEAFF,TGTGCCAGTTCTCGGACTGCCGCGAACACTGAAGCTTTCTTT
NA,NA,TRBJ1-6,TRBV6-5,CASSYSPHRVGSPLHF,TGTGCCAGCAGTTACTCCCCGCACAGGGTGGGCTCACCCCTCCACTTT